The 5 T cell receptor beta chains below come from one sample, sequenced in a study of T cell repertoires in cytomegalovirus infection. MiXCR, run by TCRdb on the reads, gives a single entry per CDR3 protein. The sample consists of more than 90,000 distinct CDR3 sequences, 10% of them appearing once. Their antigens remain unidentified. Sequences were obtained from PBMCs, sequenced either directly or after in vitro stimulation (not recorded which). These receptor sequences come from a human donor in good health (CMV status not recorded). Some clones in this sample may be carry-over from other donors' samples.

This clonotype was detected a few times. This chain joins TRBV12-3 or TRBV12-4 and TRBJ1-1; the match to TRBD1 covers 10 bases. Trimming removed 6 bases from V and 4 bases from J; junction bases left unmatched: 2. The CDR3 extends over 13 amino acids. CDR3 region: CASRTGGSTEAFF. CDR3 bases: TGTGCCAGCAGGACAGGGGGCTCCACTGAAGCTTTCTTT.

The V call is TRBV12-3 or TRBV12-4, the J call TRBJ2-3, with D perhaps matching TRBD1 or TRBD2 (5 bases each). The ends were cut back, 4 bases at V and 6 bases at J, with 14 bases in the middle. There are 14 residues in the CDR3. Here the CDR3 reads CASSWDPGSDTQYF. CDR3 nucleotides: TGTGCCAGCAGTTGGGACCCGGGGTCGGATACGCAGTATTTT.

This clonotype was seen ten or more times. The chain has TRBV29-1 and TRBJ2-5, with D uncertain. V was shortened by 6 bases and J by 5 bases, with 10 bases between the two germline ends. The length of the CDR3 is 11 residues. Germline CDR1 reads SQVTM; CDR2 reads ANQGSEA. CDR3 region: CSVGKTETQYF. The DNA of the CDR3 is TGCAGCGTGGGGAAGACGGAGACCCAGTACTTC.

This rearrangement joins TRBV12-3 or TRBV12-4 to TRBJ1-2; D unresolved. The length of the CDR3 is 16 residues. The V end was cut by 4 bases, the J end by 3 bases, with 18 bases between. This chain's CDR3 is CASSSLPPGADYGYTF. The CDR3 DNA follows: TGTGCCAGCAGTTCCCTACCTCCTGGAGCGGACTATGGCTACACCTTC.

This clonotype was counted only a few times. The V gene is TRBV5-1, the J gene TRBJ2-5, with TRBD2 matching over 13 bases. The CDR3 runs to 18 residues. V shed 1 base, J shed 1 base, and the junction held 7 bases outside the gene matches. Germline CDR1 is SGHRS and CDR2 is YFSETQ. The DNA for the CDR3 is TGCGCCAGCAGCTTGTCCCCACTAGCGGGAGGGATCCAAGAGACCCAGTACTTC. Translated, it gives CASSLSPLAGGIQETQYF. Looking up the rest from reference TRBV5-1 and TRBJ2-5 gives the full variable domain: KAGVTQTPRYLIKTRGQQVTLSCSPISGHRSVSWYQQTPGQGLQFLFEYFSETQRNKGNFPGRFSGRQFSNSRSEMNVSTLELGDSALYLCASSLSPLAGGIQETQYFGPGTRLLVL.